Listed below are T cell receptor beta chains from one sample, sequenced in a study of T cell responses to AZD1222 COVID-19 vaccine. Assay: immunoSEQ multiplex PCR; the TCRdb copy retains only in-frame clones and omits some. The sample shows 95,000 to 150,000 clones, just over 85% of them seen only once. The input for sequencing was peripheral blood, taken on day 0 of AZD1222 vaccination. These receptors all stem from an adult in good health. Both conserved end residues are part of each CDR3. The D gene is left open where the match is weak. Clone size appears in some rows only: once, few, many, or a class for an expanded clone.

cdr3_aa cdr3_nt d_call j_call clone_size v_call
CASSLVTSGLTGELFF TGCGCCAGCAGCTTGGTTACTAGCGGGTTAACCGGGGAGCTGTTTTTT TRBD2 TRBJ2-2 - TRBV5-1
CASSRGPGETQYF TGCGCCAGCAGCCGGGGGCCGGGAGAGACCCAGTACTTC - TRBJ2-5 few TRBV4-1
CASSPFGPRGQETQYF TGTGCCAGCAGTCCCTTCGGACCTCGAGGGCAAGAGACCCAGTACTTC - TRBJ2-5 - TRBV27
CASSFTGFQPQHF TGTGCCAGCAGTTTTACAGGGTTCCAGCCCCAGCATTTT - TRBJ1-5 - TRBV3-1/TRBV3-2
CASSLLPGQGARGYTF TGTGCCAGCAGTTTGTTACCGGGACAGGGGGCTCGGGGCTACACCTTC TRBD1 TRBJ1-2 - TRBV28
CASSLDRSLAYEQYF TGTGCCAGCAGCTTAGACAGGTCCCTAGCCTACGAGCAGTACTTC - TRBJ2-7 - TRBV7-8
CASSLQGWDTGELFF TGCGCCAGCAGCTTGCAGGGGTGGGACACCGGGGAGTTGTTTTTT - TRBJ2-2 - TRBV5-1
CASSIAGGPDTQYF TGTGCCAGTAGTATAGCAGGGGGCCCAGATACGCAGTATTTT TRBD1 TRBJ2-3 - TRBV19
CASTQGDSPLHF TGTGCCAGCACTCAGGGCGATTCACCCCTCCACTTT - TRBJ1-6 - TRBV28
CSVTRGGTPYEQYF TGCAGCGTCACCCGCGGGGGGACTCCCTACGAGCAGTACTTC TRBD2 TRBJ2-7 - TRBV29-1
CASSFDWGDTQYF TGTGCCAGCAGCTTCGATTGGGGAGATACGCAGTATTTT - TRBJ2-3 - TRBV7-3
CASSRADYGYTF TGTGCCAGCAGCAGGGCGGACTATGGCTACACCTTC - TRBJ1-2 few TRBV12-3/TRBV12-4
CASSQVGTRDRDPRTGKLFF TGTGCCAGCAGCCAAGTGGGTACCCGAGACAGGGACCCTCGGACGGGGAAACTGTTTTTT TRBD1 TRBJ1-4 - TRBV14
CASMGGGSYNSPLHF TGTGCCAGCATGGGGGGTGGCTCCTATAATTCACCCCTCCACTTT - TRBJ1-6 - TRBV27
CASSSGAPGGAVWDIQYF TGTGCCAGCAGCTCGGGGGCCCCGGGGGGGGCCGTGTGGGACATTCAGTACTTC TRBD2 TRBJ2-4 - TRBV5-4
CASGLMGAGTEAFF TGTGCTAGTGGTTTGATGGGGGCGGGAACTGAAGCTTTCTTT - TRBJ1-1 once TRBV12-5
CASSDNGLSRETQYF TGCGCCAGCAGTGATAATGGACTGTCGAGGGAGACCCAGTACTTC - TRBJ2-5 - TRBV10-2
CASSEGAGTGDYEQYF TGTGCCAGCAGTGAAGGCGCCGGGACAGGGGACTACGAGCAGTACTTC TRBD1 TRBJ2-7 - TRBV2
CASRTGQGRGTDTQYF TGTGCCAGCAGGACCGGACAGGGACGAGGGACAGATACGCAGTATTTT TRBD1 TRBJ2-3 once TRBV7-9
CASSFDSYYEQYF TGTGCCAGCAGCTTCGACAGCTACTACGAGCAGTACTTC - TRBJ2-7 - TRBV6-5
CASRGDKTYGYTF TGTGCCAGCAGAGGGGACAAGACCTATGGCTACACCTTC - TRBJ1-2 - TRBV28
CASSTGLEGTEAFF TGCGCCAGCAGCACGGGACTCGAGGGCACTGAAGCTTTCTTT - TRBJ1-1 - TRBV5-1
CASSQGGDYGYTF TGTGCCAGCTCGCAGGGGGGCGACTATGGCTACACCTTC TRBD1 TRBJ1-2 - TRBV18
CASSEGTLYGYTF TGTGCCAGCTCGGAGGGGACCCTCTATGGCTACACCTTC - TRBJ1-2 - TRBV6-5
CASTQSSGSSGNTIYF TGTGCCAGTACGCAATCCTCGGGTAGCTCTGGAAACACCATATATTTT - TRBJ1-3 - TRBV19